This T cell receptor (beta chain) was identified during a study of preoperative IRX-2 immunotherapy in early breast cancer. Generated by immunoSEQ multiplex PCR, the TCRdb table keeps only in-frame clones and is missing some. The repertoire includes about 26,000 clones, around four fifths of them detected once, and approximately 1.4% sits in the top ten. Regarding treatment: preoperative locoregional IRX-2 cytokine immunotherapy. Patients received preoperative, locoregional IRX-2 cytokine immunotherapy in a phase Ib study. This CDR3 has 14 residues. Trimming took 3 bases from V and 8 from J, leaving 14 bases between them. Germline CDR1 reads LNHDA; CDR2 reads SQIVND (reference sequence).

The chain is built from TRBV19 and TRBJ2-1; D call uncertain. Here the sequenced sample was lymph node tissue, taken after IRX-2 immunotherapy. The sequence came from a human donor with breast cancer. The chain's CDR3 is CASSIGQLRDEQFF. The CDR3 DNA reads TGTGCCAGTAGTATCGGGCAGCTTCGGGATGAGCAGTTCTTC.